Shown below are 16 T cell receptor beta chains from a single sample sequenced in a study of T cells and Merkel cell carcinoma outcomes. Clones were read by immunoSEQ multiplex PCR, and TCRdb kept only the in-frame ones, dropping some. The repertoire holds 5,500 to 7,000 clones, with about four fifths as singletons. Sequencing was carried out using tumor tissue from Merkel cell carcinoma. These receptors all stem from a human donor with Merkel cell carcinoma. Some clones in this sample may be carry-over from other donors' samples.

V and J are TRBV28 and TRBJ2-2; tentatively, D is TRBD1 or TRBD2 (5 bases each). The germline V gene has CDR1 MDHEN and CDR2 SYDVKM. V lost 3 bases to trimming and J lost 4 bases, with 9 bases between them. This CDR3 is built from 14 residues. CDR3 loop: CASSFRERTGELFF. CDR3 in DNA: TGTGCCAGCAGTTTCAGGGAGCGCACCGGGGAGCTGTTTTTT.

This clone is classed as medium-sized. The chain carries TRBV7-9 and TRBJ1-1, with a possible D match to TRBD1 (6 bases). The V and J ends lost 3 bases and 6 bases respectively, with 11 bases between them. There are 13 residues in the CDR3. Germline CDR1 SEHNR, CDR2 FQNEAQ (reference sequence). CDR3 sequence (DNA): TGTGCCAGCAGCTTCGGACAGACTGCTGAAGCTTTCTTT. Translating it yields CASSFGQTAEAFF.

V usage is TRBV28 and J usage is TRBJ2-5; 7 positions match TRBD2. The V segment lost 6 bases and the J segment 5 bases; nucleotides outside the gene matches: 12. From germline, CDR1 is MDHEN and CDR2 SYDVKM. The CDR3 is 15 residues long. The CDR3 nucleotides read TGTGCCAGCAGCTCAACTAGCGAGGGTAGGGAGACCCAGTACTTC. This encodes CASSSTSEGRETQYF.

CDR3 nucleotide sequence: TGTGCCAGCAGCTTCGGACAGGGGATAGGAGAGACCCAGTACTTC. Translated, it gives CASSFGQGIGETQYF. The V and J genes are TRBV7-9 and TRBJ2-5, with TRBD1 identical over 9 bases. The germline CDR1 and CDR2 sequences are SEHNR and FQNEAQ (reference sequence). V lost 3 bases to trimming and J lost 4 bases; unmatched junction nucleotides: 6. The CDR3 runs to 15 residues. The full variable domain, its missing parts supplied by reference TRBV7-9 and TRBJ2-5, is DTGVSQNPRHKITKRGQNVTFRCDPISEHNRLYWYRQTLGQGPEFLTYFQNEAQLEKSRLLSDRFSAERPKGSFSTLEIQRTEQGDSAMYLCASSFGQGIGETQYFGPGTRLLVL.

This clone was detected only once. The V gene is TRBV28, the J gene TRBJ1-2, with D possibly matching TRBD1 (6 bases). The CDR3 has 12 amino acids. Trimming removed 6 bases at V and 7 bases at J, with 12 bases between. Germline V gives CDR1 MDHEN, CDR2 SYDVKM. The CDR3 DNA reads TGTGCCAGCAGCCCCGGACAGTCTGGCTACACCTTC. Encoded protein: CASSPGQSGYTF.

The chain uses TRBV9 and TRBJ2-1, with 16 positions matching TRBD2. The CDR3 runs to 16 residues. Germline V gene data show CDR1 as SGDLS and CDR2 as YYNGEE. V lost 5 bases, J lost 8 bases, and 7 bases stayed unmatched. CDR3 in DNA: TGTGCCAGCAGGGGATCCGGGACTAGCGGGAGGGATGAGCAGTTCTTC. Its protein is CASRGSGTSGRDEQFF.

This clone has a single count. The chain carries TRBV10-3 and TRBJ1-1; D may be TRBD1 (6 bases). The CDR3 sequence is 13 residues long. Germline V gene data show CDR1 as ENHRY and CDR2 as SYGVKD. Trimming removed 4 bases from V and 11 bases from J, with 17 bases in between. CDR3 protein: CAISALQGMAAFF. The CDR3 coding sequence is TGTGCCATCAGTGCGCTACAGGGTATGGCGGCTTTCTTT.

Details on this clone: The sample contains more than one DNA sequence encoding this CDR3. CDR3 residues: CASSLRQGDHNEQFF. CDR3 nucleotide sequence: TGTGCCAGCAGTCTCCGACAGGGGGACCACAATGAGCAGTTCTTC. The chain couples TRBV27 to TRBJ2-1; TRBD1 aligns across 9 bases. There are 15 residues in the CDR3. Losses at the gene ends were 5 bases for V and 5 bases for J; bases not matched to a gene: 7. The germline V gene encodes CDR1 MNHEY and CDR2 SMNVEV (reference sequence).

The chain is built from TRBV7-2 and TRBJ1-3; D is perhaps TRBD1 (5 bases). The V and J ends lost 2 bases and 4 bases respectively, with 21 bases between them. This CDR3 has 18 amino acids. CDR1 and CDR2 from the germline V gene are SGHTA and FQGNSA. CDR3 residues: CASSLSVGGMSRGNTIYF. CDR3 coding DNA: TGTGCCAGCAGCTTATCGGTGGGGGGAATGAGTCGAGGAAACACCATATATTTT.

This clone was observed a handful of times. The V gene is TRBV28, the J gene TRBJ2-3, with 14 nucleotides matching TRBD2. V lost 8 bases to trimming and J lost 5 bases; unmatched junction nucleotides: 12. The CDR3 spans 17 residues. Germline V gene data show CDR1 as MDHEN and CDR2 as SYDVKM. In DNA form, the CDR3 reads TGTGCCAGCGGGTCTGTGGGGACTAGCGGGAGTGGAGATACGCAGTATTTT. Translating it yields CASGSVGTSGSGDTQYF.

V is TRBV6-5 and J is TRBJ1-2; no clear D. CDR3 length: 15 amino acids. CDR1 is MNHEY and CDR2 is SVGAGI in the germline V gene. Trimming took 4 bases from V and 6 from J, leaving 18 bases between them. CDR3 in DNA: TGTGCCAGCAGTTCTGTTGGAAGAGTTGAGGATGGCTACACCTTC. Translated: CASSSVGRVEDGYTF.

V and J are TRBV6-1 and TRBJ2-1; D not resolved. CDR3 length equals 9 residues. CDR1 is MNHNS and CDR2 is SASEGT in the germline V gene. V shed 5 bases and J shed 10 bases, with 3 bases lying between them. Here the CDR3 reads CASSQEQFF. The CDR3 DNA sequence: TGTGCCAGCAGTCAGGAGCAGTTCTTC.

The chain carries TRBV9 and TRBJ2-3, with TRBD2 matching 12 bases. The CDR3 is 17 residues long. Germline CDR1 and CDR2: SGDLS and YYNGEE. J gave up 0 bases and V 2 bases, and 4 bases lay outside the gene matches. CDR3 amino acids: CASSVRGTSGSTDTQYF. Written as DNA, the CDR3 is TGTGCCAGCAGCGTCAGGGGGACTAGCGGGAGCACAGATACGCAGTATTTT. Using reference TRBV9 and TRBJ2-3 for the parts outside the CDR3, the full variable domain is DSGVTQTPKHLITATGQRVTLRCSPRSGDLSVYWYQQSLDQGLQFLIQYYNGEERAKGNILERFSAQQFPDLHSELNLSSLELGDSALYFCASSVRGTSGSTDTQYFGPGTRLTVL.

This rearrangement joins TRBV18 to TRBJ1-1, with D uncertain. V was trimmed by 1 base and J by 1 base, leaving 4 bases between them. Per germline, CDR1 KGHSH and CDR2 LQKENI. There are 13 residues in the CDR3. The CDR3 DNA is TGTGCCAGCTCACCACAGGGGAACACTGAAGCTTTCTTT. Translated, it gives CASSPQGNTEAFF.

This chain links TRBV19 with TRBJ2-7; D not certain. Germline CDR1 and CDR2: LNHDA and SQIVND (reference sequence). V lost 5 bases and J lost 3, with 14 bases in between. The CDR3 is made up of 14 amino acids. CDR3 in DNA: TGTGCCAGTAGTTTGTCAGGCAAAGACTACGAGCAGTACTTC. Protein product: CASSLSGKDYEQYF.

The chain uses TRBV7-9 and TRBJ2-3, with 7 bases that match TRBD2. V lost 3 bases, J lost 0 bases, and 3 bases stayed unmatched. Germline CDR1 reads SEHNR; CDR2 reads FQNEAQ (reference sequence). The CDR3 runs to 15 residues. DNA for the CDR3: TGTGCCAGCAGCTTGGTTAGCGGGAGCACAGATACGCAGTATTTT. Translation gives CASSLVSGSTDTQYF.